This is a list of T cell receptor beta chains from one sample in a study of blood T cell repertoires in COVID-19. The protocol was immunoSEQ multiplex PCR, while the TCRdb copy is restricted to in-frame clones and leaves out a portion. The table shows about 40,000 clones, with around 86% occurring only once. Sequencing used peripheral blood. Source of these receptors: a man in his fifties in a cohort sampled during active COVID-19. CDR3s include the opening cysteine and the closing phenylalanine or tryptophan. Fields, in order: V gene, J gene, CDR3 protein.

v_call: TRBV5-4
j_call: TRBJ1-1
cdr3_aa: CASSFGVFQGGTEAFF

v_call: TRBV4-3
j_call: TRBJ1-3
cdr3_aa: CASSQGGGTGNTIYF

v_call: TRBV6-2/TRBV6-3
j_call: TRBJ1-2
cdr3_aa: CASNYSPYRGDYGYTF

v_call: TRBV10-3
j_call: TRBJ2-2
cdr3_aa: CAISGRTSGRAGELFF

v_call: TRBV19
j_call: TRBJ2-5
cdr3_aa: CASSLQGLQETQYF

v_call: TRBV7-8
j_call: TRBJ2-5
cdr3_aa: CASSSGFTGWETQYF

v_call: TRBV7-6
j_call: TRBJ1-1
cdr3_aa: CASSPLRGRGNTEAFF

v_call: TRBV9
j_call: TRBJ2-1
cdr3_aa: CASSVSGTSGFYNEQFF

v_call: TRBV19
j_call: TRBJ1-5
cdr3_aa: CASSVREFGNQPQHF

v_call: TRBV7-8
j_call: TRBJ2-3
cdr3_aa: CASSLPRTSGESTDTQYF

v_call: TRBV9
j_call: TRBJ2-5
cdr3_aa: CASSVDWGQQETQYF

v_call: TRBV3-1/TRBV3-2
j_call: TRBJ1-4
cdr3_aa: CASTSGGTGGGKLFF

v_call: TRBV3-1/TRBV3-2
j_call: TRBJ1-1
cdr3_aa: CASSFEEGNTEAFF

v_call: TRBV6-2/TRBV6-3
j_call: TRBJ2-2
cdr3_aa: CASSLSGTSVDTGELFF

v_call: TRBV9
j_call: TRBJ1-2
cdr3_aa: CASSAGGGSGYTF

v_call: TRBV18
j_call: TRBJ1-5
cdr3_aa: CASSPDRNQPQHF

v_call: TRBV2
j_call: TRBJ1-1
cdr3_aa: CASSDGTVNTEAFF

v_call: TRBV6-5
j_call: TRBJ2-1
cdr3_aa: CASSYGRGYNEQFF

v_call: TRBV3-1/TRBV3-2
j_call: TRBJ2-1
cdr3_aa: CASSRDRGREQFF

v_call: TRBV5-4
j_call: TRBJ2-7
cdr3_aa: CASSLGGNYEQYF

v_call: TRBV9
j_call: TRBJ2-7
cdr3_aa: CASSGGGAAGEQYF

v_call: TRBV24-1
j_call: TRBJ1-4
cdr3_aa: CATSDFNAGFEKLFF

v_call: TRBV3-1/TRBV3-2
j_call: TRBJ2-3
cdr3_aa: CASSHKGLAGPARDTQYF

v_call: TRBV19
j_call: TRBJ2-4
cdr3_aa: CASSMSTSGRIKNIQYF

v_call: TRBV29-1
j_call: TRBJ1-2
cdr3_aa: CSVTEGNGYTF

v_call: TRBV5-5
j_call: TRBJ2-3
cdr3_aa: CASSLAGGYTDTQYF

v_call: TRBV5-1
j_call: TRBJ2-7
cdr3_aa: CASSLSVTPTYEQYF

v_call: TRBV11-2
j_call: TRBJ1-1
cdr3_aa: CASSPRGTSVEDTEAFF

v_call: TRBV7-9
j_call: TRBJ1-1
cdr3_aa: CASSLPNEGPMNTEAFF

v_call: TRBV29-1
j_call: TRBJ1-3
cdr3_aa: CSVVEGAYGNTIYF

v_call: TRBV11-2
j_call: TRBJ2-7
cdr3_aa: CASSRDRSYEQYF

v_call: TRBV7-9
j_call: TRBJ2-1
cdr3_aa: CASSSVTGHPYNEQFF

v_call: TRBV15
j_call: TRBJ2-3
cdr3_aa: CATSRDRGSDTQYF

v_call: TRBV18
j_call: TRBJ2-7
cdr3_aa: CASSPFRGEQYF

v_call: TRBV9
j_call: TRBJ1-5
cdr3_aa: CASSVTGEPNQPQHF

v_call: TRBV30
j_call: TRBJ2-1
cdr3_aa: CARASGGYNEQFF

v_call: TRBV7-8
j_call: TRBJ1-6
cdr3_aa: CASSPGGGSPLHF

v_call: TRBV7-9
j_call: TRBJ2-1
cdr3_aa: CASSLGGVNEQFF

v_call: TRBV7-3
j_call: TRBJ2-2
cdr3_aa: CASSHRDRGYAGELFF

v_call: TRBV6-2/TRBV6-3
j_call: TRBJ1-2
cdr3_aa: CASSRDTRFDGYTF

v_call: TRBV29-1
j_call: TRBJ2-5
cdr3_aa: CSVEDGAGETQYF

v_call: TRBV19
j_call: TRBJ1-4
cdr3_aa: CASRNPSGQGDEKLFF

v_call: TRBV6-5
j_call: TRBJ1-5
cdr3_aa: CASSYSPGLEQPQHF

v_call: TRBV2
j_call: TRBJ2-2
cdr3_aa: CASRDDRYTGELFF

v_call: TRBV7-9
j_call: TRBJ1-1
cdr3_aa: CASSSTGGGHTEAFF